Listed here are 16 T cell receptor beta chains from one sample, sequenced in a study of T cells after yellow fever vaccination. In TCRdb, the 5' RACE reads were re-called with MiXCR into one record per CDR3 protein. Among a few hundred thousand distinct CDR3 sequences listed, less than 20% were seen once. Specimen: PBMCs, collected roughly 5 days after the first yellow fever vaccination. The receptors were sampled from a man younger than 35 who received the YFV17D yellow fever vaccine.

As to this clonotype: This may be a read error: a much more frequent sequence differs by one nucleotide. The chain is built from TRBV6-5 and TRBJ1-1, with 7 bases aligning to TRBD1. The CDR3 sequence is 14 residues long. Per germline, CDR1 MNHEY and CDR2 SVGAGI. CDR3 loop: CASSYRDRLTQALF. DNA of the CDR3: TGTGCCAGCAGTTACCGGGACAGATTAACCCAAGCTCTCTTT.

A word on this clonotype: Germline is not matched at one junction end, which may reflect a read error. The chain links TRBV7-7 to TRBJ2-2; 9 positions agree with TRBD1. The CDR3 contains 14 residues. Germline V gene sequence: CDR1 SSHAT, CDR2 FNYEAQ (reference sequence). CDR3 nucleotide sequence: TGTGCTAGCAGCATCAGGACAGGGGCCGGGGAGCTGTTTTTT. It yields the protein CASSIRTGAGELFF. The variable domain in full, completed from reference TRBV7-7 and TRBJ2-2, reads GAGVSQSPRYKVTKRGQDVTLRCDPISSHATLYWYQQALGQGPEFLTYFNYEAQPDKSGLPSDRFSAERPEGSISTLTIQRTEQRDSAMYRCASSIRTGAGELFFGEGSRLTVL.

In its sample, this clonotype was seen a few times. V and J are TRBV30 and TRBJ1-6; D is unclear. The V gene's germline CDR1 is GTSNPN and CDR2 SVGIG (reference sequence). The CDR3 has 15 residues. Trimming stripped 4 bases from V and 0 bases from J, with 10 bases between. CDR3 sequence (DNA): TGTGCCTGGATAGGACGGAGCTCCTATAATTCACCCCTCCACTTT. Its translation is CAWIGRSSYNSPLHF.

This clonotype was seen more than once but under ten times. The CDR3 DNA is TGTGCCAGCAGCAAAGAGCAGGGGTCTTTCCTACTTTACGAGCAGTACGTC. Translation: CASSKEQGSFLLYEQYV. The V gene is TRBV21-1, the J gene TRBJ2-7; the table calls TRBD1, which could not be checked here. TRBV21-1 is given as a pseudogene. The CDR3 is made up of 17 amino acids.

The gene calls are TRBV7-9 and TRBJ1-1; D not resolved. V was trimmed by 10 bases and J by 1 base, leaving 19 bases between them. This CDR3 contains 15 residues. CDR1 is SEHNR, CDR2 FQNEAQ, per germline (reference sequence). CDR3 amino acids: CATEKRAGTNTEAFF. CDR3 coding DNA: TGTGCCACGGAAAAAAGGGCAGGTACGAACACTGAAGCTTTCTTT. Using reference TRBV7-9 and TRBJ1-1 for the parts outside the CDR3, the full variable domain is DTGVSQNPRHKITKRGQNVTFRCDPISEHNRLYWYRQTLGQGPEFLTYFQNEAQLEKSRLLSDRFSAERPKGSFSTLEIQRTEQGDSAMYLCATEKRAGTNTEAFFGQGTRLTVV.

The chain links TRBV5-8 to TRBJ2-5; TRBD1 matches 8 bases. The V gene's germline CDR1 is SGHTS and CDR2 YDEGEE. J lost 9 bases, V lost 4 bases, and 5 bases had no gene match. The length of the CDR3 is 12 residues. This CDR3 is CASSRTGLSQYF. The CDR3 DNA is TGTGCCAGCAGCCGGACAGGGTTGTCCCAGTACTTC.

This rearrangement joins TRBV20-1 to TRBJ2-2, with TRBD1 matching over 10 bases. This CDR3 has 13 residues. V was clipped by 7 bases and J by 5 bases; unmatched bases: 4. CDR1 is DFQATT and CDR2 is SNEGSKA in the germline V gene (reference sequence). The CDR3 coding sequence is TGCAGTGTCATGGGACAGGGGACCGGGGAGCTGTTTTTT. Its protein product is CSVMGQGTGELFF.

The chain has TRBV7-3 and TRBJ2-1, with 9 nucleotides matching TRBD2. V trimming: 2 bases; J trimming: 5 bases; junction bases outside the gene matches: 4. This CDR3 is 15 amino acids long. Looked up from germline, CDR1 is SGHTA and CDR2 is FQGTGA. The CDR3 here is CASSLAPSGDNEQFF. CDR3 nucleotide sequence: TGTGCCAGCAGCTTAGCCCCTAGCGGGGACAATGAGCAGTTCTTC.

This clonotype was detected a few times. The chain carries TRBV20-1 and TRBJ1-4; TRBD1 matches at 7 bases. The CDR3 is 14 amino acids. The V gene end was trimmed by 0 bases and the J gene end by 8 bases; junction bases not matched to a gene: 6. Germline V gene lookup returns CDR1 DFQATT and CDR2 SNEGSKA (reference sequence). CDR3 sequence (DNA): TGCAGTGCTAGAGATCTGGGCAGGGGGGAAAAACTGTTTTTT. This sequence encodes CSARDLGRGEKLFF.

CDR3 sequence (DNA): TGTGCCAGCAGCCCTTATACGGTCGGGAATGAGCAGTTCTTC. Residues: CASSPYTVGNEQFF. The rearrangement uses TRBV7-7 and TRBJ2-1; no clear D gene. CDR3 length equals 14 residues. With 5 bases removed from V and 7 bases from J, the gap between germline ends came to 15 bases. The germline V gene encodes CDR1 SSHAT and CDR2 FNYEAQ (reference sequence). The whole variable domain, remainder taken from reference TRBV7-7 and TRBJ2-1, is GAGVSQSPRYKVTKRGQDVTLRCDPISSHATLYWYQQALGQGPEFLTYFNYEAQPDKSGLPSDRFSAERPEGSISTLTIQRTEQRDSAMYRCASSPYTVGNEQFFGPGTRLTVL.

V gene TRBV12-3 or TRBV12-4 combines with J gene TRBJ1-5; D uncertain. There are 13 residues in the CDR3. Between the trimmed V and J ends, which lost 9 bases and 0 bases, there was a span of 9 bases. CDR3 amino acids: CASRDYSNQPQHF. The DNA for the CDR3 is TGTGCCAGTCGAGATTATAGCAATCAGCCCCAGCATTTT.

This chain connects TRBV7-2 to TRBJ2-5; no clear D gene. Germline-derived CDR1 and CDR2 are SGHTA and FQGNSA. The CDR3 sequence is 13 residues long. With 5 bases removed from V and 7 bases from J, the gap between germline ends came to 14 bases. DNA for the CDR3: TGTGCCAGCAGCCTCTCCGGGCCACGGACCCAGTACTTC. Its translation is CASSLSGPRTQYF. Full variable domain (outside the CDR3, taken from reference TRBV7-2 and TRBJ2-5): GAGVSQSPSNKVTEKGKDVELRCDPISGHTALYWYRQSLGQGLEFLIYFQGNSAPDKSGLPSDRFSAERTGGSVSTLTIQRTQQEDSAVYLCASSLSGPRTQYFGPGTRLLVL.

A few counts support this clonotype. The chain combines TRBV29-1 with TRBJ2-7; 10 nucleotides line up with TRBD1. CDR1 is SQVTM and CDR2 is ANQGSEA in the germline V gene. The CDR3 is 15 residues long. V dropped 4 bases and J dropped 5; count of bases not matched to a gene: 11. CDR3: CSVGRDRGRGDEQYF. The CDR3 DNA reads TGCAGCGTTGGTCGTGACAGGGGGCGCGGGGACGAGCAGTACTTC.

The J gene is TRBJ2-1, the V gene TRBV5-4; 7 bases match TRBD1. In germline, CDR1 is SGHNT, CDR2 YYREEE (reference sequence). Losses at the gene ends were 4 bases for V and 6 bases for J; bases not matched to a gene: 4. This CDR3 is built from 13 residues. The CDR3: CASSPRQGNEQFF. As DNA, the CDR3 is TGTGCCAGCAGCCCCAGACAGGGCAATGAGCAGTTCTTC.

This clonotype has at least ten counts. The V and J genes are TRBV27 and TRBJ1-4; possibly TRBD1 for D (5 bases). V was pared by 2 bases and J by 11 bases, with 18 bases between. CDR1 is MNHEY and CDR2 is SMNVEV in the germline V gene (reference sequence). CDR3 length equals 15 residues. CDR3 protein: CASSLGVGRWGKLFF. In DNA form, the CDR3 reads TGTGCCAGCAGTTTAGGGGTAGGGCGATGGGGGAAACTGTTTTTT. Drawing the rest from reference TRBV27 and TRBJ1-4, the complete variable domain is EAQVTQNPRYLITVTGKKLTVTCSQNMNHEYMSWYRQDPGLGLRQIYYSMNVEVTDKGDVPEGYKVSRKEKRNFPLILESPSPNQTSLYFCASSLGVGRWGKLFFGSGTQLSVL.

The chain carries TRBV24-1 and TRBJ2-5; no definite D call. Germline V gene sequence: CDR1 KGHDR, CDR2 SFDVKD. The CDR3 sequence is 11 residues long. V was pared by 0 bases and J by 8 bases, with 3 bases between. As DNA, the CDR3 is TGTGCCACCAGTGATTTGGACACCCAGTACTTC. Translation: CATSDLDTQYF.